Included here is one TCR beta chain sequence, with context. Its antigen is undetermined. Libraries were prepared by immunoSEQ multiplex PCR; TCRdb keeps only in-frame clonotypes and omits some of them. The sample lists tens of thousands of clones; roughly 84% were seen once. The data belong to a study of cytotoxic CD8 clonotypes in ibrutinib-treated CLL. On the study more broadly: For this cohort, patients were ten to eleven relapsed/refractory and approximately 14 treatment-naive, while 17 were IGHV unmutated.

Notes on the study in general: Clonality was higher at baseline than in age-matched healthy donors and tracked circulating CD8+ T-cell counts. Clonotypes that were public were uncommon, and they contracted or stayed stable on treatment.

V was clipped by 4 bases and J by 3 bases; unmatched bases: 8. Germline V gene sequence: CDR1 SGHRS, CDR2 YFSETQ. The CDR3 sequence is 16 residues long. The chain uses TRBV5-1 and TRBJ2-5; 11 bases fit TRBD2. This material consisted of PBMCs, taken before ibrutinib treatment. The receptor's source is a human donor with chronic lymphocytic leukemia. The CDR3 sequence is CASSPSGLAAKETQYF. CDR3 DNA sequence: TGCGCCAGCAGCCCGTCGGGACTAGCGGCAAAAGAGACCCAGTACTTC.